The rows below give T cell receptor beta chains drawn from one sample of a study of blood T cell repertoires in COVID-19. Sequenced by immunoSEQ multiplex PCR; TCRdb stores in-frame clones only, minus some. Of about 240,000 clones listed, roughly nine tenths were seen once; the top ten hold 6% to 9%. The sequenced sample consisted of peripheral blood. These receptors were obtained from a man aged 60 to 69 who had recovered from COVID-19. The CDR3 runs from the conserved cysteine through the conserved F or W. Each record gives: D gene, clone size, V gene, J gene, CDR3 DNA, CDR3 protein. A D gene is named only where the DNA matches it firmly. Some rows mark clone size as missing; the rest say once, few, many or name a class of expanded clone.

d_gene: TRBD1; abundance: NA; v_gene: TRBV3-1/TRBV3-2; j_gene: TRBJ1-3; CDR3nt: TGTGCCAGCAGACTAACAGGGGCCGGAAACACCATATATTTT; CDR3aa: CASRLTGAGNTIYF
d_gene: TRBD1; abundance: NA; v_gene: TRBV4-1; j_gene: TRBJ1-4; CDR3nt: TGCGCCAGCAGCGGAACAGGGGGCACTAATGAAAAACTGTTTTTT; CDR3aa: CASSGTGGTNEKLFF
d_gene: TRBD1; abundance: NA; v_gene: TRBV5-1; j_gene: TRBJ1-2; CDR3nt: TGCGCCAGCAGCCCCATGACAGGGAACTATGGCTACACCTTC; CDR3aa: CASSPMTGNYGYTF
d_gene: TRBD2; abundance: NA; v_gene: TRBV7-6; j_gene: TRBJ2-3; CDR3nt: TGTGCCAGCAGCTTAGCTCACCCGTCGGGACTAGCGGGGATTGATACGCAGTATTTT; CDR3aa: CASSLAHPSGLAGIDTQYF
d_gene: NA; abundance: NA; v_gene: TRBV4-1; j_gene: TRBJ2-7; CDR3nt: TGCGCCAGCAGCCAGAGCAGGGCCCACGAGCAGTACTTC; CDR3aa: CASSQSRAHEQYF
d_gene: TRBD2; abundance: NA; v_gene: TRBV7-2; j_gene: TRBJ2-3; CDR3nt: TGTGCCAGCAGCTTGTCTAGCGGGGGGGCCTGGGATACGCAGTATTTT; CDR3aa: CASSLSSGGAWDTQYF
d_gene: NA; abundance: NA; v_gene: TRBV18; j_gene: TRBJ1-3; CDR3nt: TGTGCCAGCTCATACAGTGGGCCGGGGTACGGAAACACCATATATTTT; CDR3aa: CASSYSGPGYGNTIYF
d_gene: NA; abundance: NA; v_gene: TRBV5-1; j_gene: TRBJ2-7; CDR3nt: TGCGCCAGCAGCTTGGATCCTCGTCTGGGACTTACCTACGAGCAGTACTTC; CDR3aa: CASSLDPRLGLTYEQYF
d_gene: TRBD1; abundance: once; v_gene: TRBV30; j_gene: TRBJ1-5; CDR3nt: TGTGCCTGGAGTGTACTGGGGACAGGGAGTCAGCCCCAGCATTTT; CDR3aa: CAWSVLGTGSQPQHF
d_gene: TRBD1; abundance: NA; v_gene: TRBV11-2; j_gene: TRBJ1-2; CDR3nt: TGTGCCAGCGCCCGGACAGGCCAACCGAGTGGCTACACCTTC; CDR3aa: CASARTGQPSGYTF
d_gene: NA; abundance: NA; v_gene: TRBV6-1; j_gene: TRBJ2-6; CDR3nt: TGTGCCAGCAGTGGAGACAGGGAGGAGACTACAGGGGCCAACGTCCTGACTTTC; CDR3aa: CASSGDREETTGANVLTF
d_gene: NA; abundance: NA; v_gene: TRBV5-6; j_gene: TRBJ1-5; CDR3nt: TGTGCCAGCAGCGCATTCGGGACTGTTGTTAGCAATCAGCCCCAGCATTTT; CDR3aa: CASSAFGTVVSNQPQHF
d_gene: TRBD1; abundance: once; v_gene: TRBV7-9; j_gene: TRBJ1-6; CDR3nt: TGTGCCAGCAGCTCCGGGACAGGGGTCGACGGACTTCATCCACCCCTCCACTTT; CDR3aa: CASSSGTGVDGLHPPLHF
d_gene: NA; abundance: NA; v_gene: TRBV11-2; j_gene: TRBJ2-5; CDR3nt: TGTGCCAGCAGCCCAGGAAAGTGGAGGGATGAGACCCAGTACTTC; CDR3aa: CASSPGKWRDETQYF
d_gene: NA; abundance: once; v_gene: TRBV21-1; j_gene: TRBJ2-3; CDR3nt: TGTGCCAGCAGCAAAGGGCCTACAACTAGCGGGCTTTGTCACGATACGCAGTATTTT; CDR3aa: CASSKGPTTSGLCHDTQYF
d_gene: TRBD1; abundance: many; v_gene: TRBV9; j_gene: TRBJ1-6; CDR3nt: TGTGCCAGCAGCGTACAACAGGGGAATAATTCACCCCTCCACTTT; CDR3aa: CASSVQQGNNSPLHF
d_gene: TRBD2; abundance: NA; v_gene: TRBV24-1; j_gene: TRBJ2-2; CDR3nt: TGTGCCACCAGTGCCAGCGGGATGAACACCGGGGAGCTGTTTTTT; CDR3aa: CATSASGMNTGELFF
d_gene: TRBD2; abundance: NA; v_gene: TRBV3-1/TRBV3-2; j_gene: TRBJ2-5; CDR3nt: TGTGCCAGCAGCCAAGAATTTGTGTCGGGGGGTCACGAAGAGACCCAGTACTTC; CDR3aa: CASSQEFVSGGHEETQYF
d_gene: TRBD1; abundance: NA; v_gene: TRBV28; j_gene: TRBJ1-5; CDR3nt: TGTGCCAGCAGCTCTGGACAGGGAGAGAGGCAGCCCCAGCATTTT; CDR3aa: CASSSGQGERQPQHF
d_gene: TRBD1; abundance: NA; v_gene: TRBV24-1; j_gene: TRBJ2-7; CDR3nt: TGTGCCACCAGTGATTCGACAGGGGGCGTCGAGCAGTACTTC; CDR3aa: CATSDSTGGVEQYF
d_gene: NA; abundance: NA; v_gene: TRBV9; j_gene: TRBJ1-6; CDR3nt: TGTGCCAGCAGCCTGGTAGGGGTGGGTAATTCACCCCTCCACTTT; CDR3aa: CASSLVGVGNSPLHF
d_gene: NA; abundance: NA; v_gene: TRBV5-4; j_gene: TRBJ1-3; CDR3nt: TGTGCCAGCAGCCTGAGGCCGGACAGCTCTGGAAACACCATATATTTT; CDR3aa: CASSLRPDSSGNTIYF
d_gene: NA; abundance: NA; v_gene: TRBV7-9; j_gene: TRBJ2-7; CDR3nt: TGTGCCAGCAGTTCTCCGGGACACACATACGAGCAGTACTTC; CDR3aa: CASSSPGHTYEQYF
d_gene: NA; abundance: NA; v_gene: TRBV11-3; j_gene: TRBJ2-4; CDR3nt: TGTGCCAGCAGCCCCGAGAGGTCTAGGGGCATTCAGTACTTC; CDR3aa: CASSPERSRGIQYF
d_gene: TRBD1; abundance: NA; v_gene: TRBV11-2; j_gene: TRBJ2-1; CDR3nt: TGTGCCAGCAGCAACCCCTGGACAGGTTTCTCCTACAATGAGCAGTTCTTC; CDR3aa: CASSNPWTGFSYNEQFF
d_gene: NA; abundance: once; v_gene: TRBV4-1; j_gene: TRBJ2-7; CDR3nt: TGCGCCAGCAGCCACCCTGGACAGCCCTCCTACGAGCAGTACTTC; CDR3aa: CASSHPGQPSYEQYF
d_gene: TRBD1; abundance: NA; v_gene: TRBV5-4; j_gene: TRBJ2-2; CDR3nt: TGTGCCAGCAGCTCCCGGACAGGGCGCACCGGGGAGCTGTTTTTT; CDR3aa: CASSSRTGRTGELFF
d_gene: TRBD1; abundance: NA; v_gene: TRBV27; j_gene: TRBJ1-1; CDR3nt: TGTGCCAGCAGTTATATGGGGGACAGGGGGCAAACTGAAGCTTTCTTT; CDR3aa: CASSYMGDRGQTEAFF
d_gene: NA; abundance: NA; v_gene: TRBV19; j_gene: TRBJ2-3; CDR3nt: TGTGCCAGTAGTATAGTTGGGCGTCGGACTAGCACAGATACGCAGTATTTT; CDR3aa: CASSIVGRRTSTDTQYF
d_gene: TRBD1; abundance: few; v_gene: TRBV7-9; j_gene: TRBJ1-5; CDR3nt: TGTGCCAGCAGCCTACCAGGGGGCACACCCCAGCATTTT; CDR3aa: CASSLPGGTPQHF
d_gene: NA; abundance: once; v_gene: TRBV5-1; j_gene: TRBJ1-1; CDR3nt: TGCGCCAGCAGCCCCGGGACAAAGGTGAATGAAGCTTTCTTT; CDR3aa: CASSPGTKVNEAFF
d_gene: NA; abundance: NA; v_gene: TRBV9; j_gene: TRBJ2-3; CDR3nt: TGTGCCAGCAGCGTAGGTTACACCACAGATACGCAGTATTTT; CDR3aa: CASSVGYTTDTQYF
d_gene: NA; abundance: NA; v_gene: TRBV2; j_gene: TRBJ2-5; CDR3nt: TGTGCCAGTTCAGGGATTCGCCTCCGGGAGACCCAGTACTTC; CDR3aa: CASSGIRLRETQYF
d_gene: TRBD1; abundance: once; v_gene: TRBV25-1; j_gene: TRBJ2-1; CDR3nt: TGTGCCAGCAGTGGACCTGAAGGACAGGGGGCGGTAGTCAATGAGCAGTTCTTC; CDR3aa: CASSGPEGQGAVVNEQFF
d_gene: NA; abundance: NA; v_gene: TRBV11-2; j_gene: TRBJ2-7; CDR3nt: TGTGCCAGCAGCGACAAGATAACAGGGCTGAACGAGCAGTACTTC; CDR3aa: CASSDKITGLNEQYF
d_gene: NA; abundance: NA; v_gene: TRBV5-8; j_gene: TRBJ2-3; CDR3nt: TGTGCCAGCAGCTTGATATTAGATACGCAGTATTTT; CDR3aa: CASSLILDTQYF
d_gene: NA; abundance: NA; v_gene: TRBV7-6; j_gene: TRBJ1-5; CDR3nt: TGTGCCAGCAGCTCCCTCGCGAGCAATCAGCCCCAGCATTTT; CDR3aa: CASSSLASNQPQHF
d_gene: NA; abundance: NA; v_gene: TRBV15; j_gene: TRBJ1-1; CDR3nt: TGTGCCACCAGCCGAGGGCTCAACACTGAAGCTTTCTTT; CDR3aa: CATSRGLNTEAFF
d_gene: NA; abundance: NA; v_gene: TRBV4-1; j_gene: TRBJ2-7; CDR3nt: TGCGCCAGCAGCAAAGGGCTAGCCACTTTCTCCTACGAGCAGTACTTC; CDR3aa: CASSKGLATFSYEQYF
d_gene: NA; abundance: NA; v_gene: TRBV7-2; j_gene: TRBJ2-5; CDR3nt: TGTGCCAGCAGCCGCTATTATTTGCTTAACCAAGAGACCCAGTACTTC; CDR3aa: CASSRYYLLNQETQYF
d_gene: TRBD1; abundance: NA; v_gene: TRBV3-1/TRBV3-2; j_gene: TRBJ1-1; CDR3nt: TGTGCCAGCAGCCAACAGTCGGGGACAGGGTTAAAAGCTTTCTTT; CDR3aa: CASSQQSGTGLKAFF
d_gene: NA; abundance: once; v_gene: TRBV6-5; j_gene: TRBJ1-5; CDR3nt: TGTGCCAGCAGCTCAGTTAGCAATCAGCCCCAGCATTTT; CDR3aa: CASSSVSNQPQHF
d_gene: TRBD1; abundance: NA; v_gene: TRBV7-9; j_gene: TRBJ1-1; CDR3nt: TGTGCCAGCAGCTTGGGGACAGTGGAAGCTTTCTTT; CDR3aa: CASSLGTVEAFF
d_gene: TRBD1; abundance: once; v_gene: TRBV24-1; j_gene: TRBJ2-5; CDR3nt: TGTGCCACCAACAACAGGGGGCGCGTAGAGACCCAGTACTTC; CDR3aa: CATNNRGRVETQYF
d_gene: NA; abundance: NA; v_gene: TRBV6-4; j_gene: TRBJ1-4; CDR3nt: TGTGCCAGCAAGGGGACAATCGGAAAACTGTTTTTT; CDR3aa: CASKGTIGKLFF
d_gene: TRBD1; abundance: NA; v_gene: TRBV6-5; j_gene: TRBJ1-4; CDR3nt: TGTGCCAGCGGCGTCCGTGGACAGGTGTGGGAAAAACTGTTTTTT; CDR3aa: CASGVRGQVWEKLFF
d_gene: NA; abundance: NA; v_gene: TRBV29-1; j_gene: TRBJ2-3; CDR3nt: TGCAGCGTGGCCCCCACGGATACGCAGTATTTT; CDR3aa: CSVAPTDTQYF
d_gene: NA; abundance: NA; v_gene: TRBV6-2/TRBV6-3; j_gene: TRBJ2-1; CDR3nt: TGTGCCAGCAGCTCGGACTATTCCCGTGGGAATGAGCAGTTCTTC; CDR3aa: CASSSDYSRGNEQFF
d_gene: TRBD1; abundance: once; v_gene: TRBV19; j_gene: TRBJ2-3; CDR3nt: TGTGCCAGTAGCCGGACAGGGGAGCGGATCACAGATACGCAGTATTTT; CDR3aa: CASSRTGERITDTQYF
d_gene: TRBD1; abundance: NA; v_gene: TRBV9; j_gene: TRBJ2-1; CDR3nt: TGTGCCAGCAGCGCGCCGGGACAGGGTACTGAGCAGTTCTTC; CDR3aa: CASSAPGQGTEQFF
d_gene: TRBD1; abundance: NA; v_gene: TRBV2; j_gene: TRBJ1-6; CDR3nt: TGTGCCAGCAACATCCGGGACAGAAGTTATAATTCACCCCTCCACTTT; CDR3aa: CASNIRDRSYNSPLHF
d_gene: TRBD1; abundance: NA; v_gene: TRBV9; j_gene: TRBJ2-7; CDR3nt: TGTGCCAGCAGCCCCCAGAGGACAGGGGTAAAGGAGCAGTACTTC; CDR3aa: CASSPQRTGVKEQYF
d_gene: NA; abundance: NA; v_gene: TRBV5-1; j_gene: TRBJ2-7; CDR3nt: TGCGCCAGCAGCCCCGAGGGGGGGCGTTTCTCCTACGAGCAGTACTTC; CDR3aa: CASSPEGGRFSYEQYF
d_gene: NA; abundance: NA; v_gene: TRBV7-9; j_gene: TRBJ1-1; CDR3nt: TGTGCCAGCAGCCACTGGCGGGACGGAAACACTGAAGCTTTCTTT; CDR3aa: CASSHWRDGNTEAFF
d_gene: NA; abundance: NA; v_gene: TRBV23-1; j_gene: TRBJ2-5; CDR3nt: TGCGCCAGCAGTCAAACCGGGAGCCGGAATGACTTC; CDR3aa: CASSQTGSRNDF